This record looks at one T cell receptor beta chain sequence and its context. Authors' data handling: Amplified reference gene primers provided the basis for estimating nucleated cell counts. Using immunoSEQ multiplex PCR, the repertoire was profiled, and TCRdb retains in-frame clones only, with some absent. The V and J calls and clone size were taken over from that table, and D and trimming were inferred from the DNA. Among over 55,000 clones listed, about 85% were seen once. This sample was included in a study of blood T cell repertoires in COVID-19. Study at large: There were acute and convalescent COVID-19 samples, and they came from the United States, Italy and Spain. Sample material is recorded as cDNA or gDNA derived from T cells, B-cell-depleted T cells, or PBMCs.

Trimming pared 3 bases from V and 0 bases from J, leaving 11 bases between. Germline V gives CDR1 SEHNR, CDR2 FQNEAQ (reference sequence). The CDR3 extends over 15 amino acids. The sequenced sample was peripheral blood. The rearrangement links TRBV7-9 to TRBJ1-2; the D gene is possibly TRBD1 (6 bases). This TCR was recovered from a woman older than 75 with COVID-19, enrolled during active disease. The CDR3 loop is CASSFSDRPNYGYTF. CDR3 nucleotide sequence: TGTGCCAGCAGCTTTTCGGACAGACCTAACTATGGCTACACCTTC.